Listed below are T cell receptor beta chains from one sample, sequenced in a study of shared clonotypes between healthy human individuals. Some clones are missing from TCRdb's copy, which holds only in-frame ones; the method was immunoSEQ multiplex PCR. The table has about 2.1 million clones, around 93% seen once. Sequencing was carried out using naive CD8+ T cells from PBMCs. The receptors derive from a man aged 18 to 29 in good health. Some clones in this sample may be carry-over from other donors' samples. Each CDR3 is given with its conserved first and last residue. The D gene is left open where the match is weak. Size values are once, few and many counts, or a class for expanded clones, and some rows have none.

TRBV15	NA	TRBD2	16	TRBJ2-3	TGTGCCACCAGCCACGGACTAGCGCGGATCACAGATACGCAGTATTTT	CATSHGLARITDTQYF
TRBV7-9	NA	NA	14	TRBJ2-2	TGTGCCAGCAGCCAGACAGGGAGGCACGGGGAGCTGTTTTTT	CASSQTGRHGELFF
TRBV30	NA	NA	12	TRBJ2-3	TGTGCCTGGAGGGTTCGCATCGATACGCAGTATTTT	CAWRVRIDTQYF
TRBV7-9	NA	TRBD2	15	TRBJ2-7	TGTGCCAGCACCCTCGGGGGTGGCGGGAGGGACGAGCAGTACTTC	CASTLGGGGRDEQYF
TRBV10-2	once	NA	14	TRBJ2-7	TGCGCCAGCAGTGAGGCAGGAAGCTCCTACGAGCAGTACTTC	CASSEAGSSYEQYF
TRBV6-5	NA	NA	12	TRBJ2-1	TGTGCCAGCCGGTCTTCCTACAATGAGCAGTTCTTC	CASRSSYNEQFF
TRBV9	NA	NA	14	TRBJ2-7	TGTGCCAGCAGCCCCGCCCGGGGAACCTACGAGCAGTACTTC	CASSPARGTYEQYF
TRBV4-1	few	NA	15	TRBJ1-1	TGCGCCAGCAGCCAAGATTCGAGGGGAGGCACTGAAGCTTTCTTT	CASSQDSRGGTEAFF
TRBV6-5	few	TRBD2	15	TRBJ2-2	TGTGCCAGCAGTCCCCGGGGAGGGGACACCGGGGAGCTGTTTTTT	CASSPRGGDTGELFF
TRBV7-9	NA	TRBD2	15	TRBJ2-1	TGTGCCAGCAGCTTAGTACTAGCGGGCCCAAATGAGCAGTTCTTC	CASSLVLAGPNEQFF
TRBV28	NA	NA	15	TRBJ2-3	TGTGCCAGCAGTTTAAGTCTCGGCAGCACAGATACGCAGTATTTT	CASSLSLGSTDTQYF
TRBV15	NA	NA	16	TRBJ2-7	TGTGCCACCAGCACCAAGACAGGCCCCCACCTCTACGAGCAGTACTTC	CATSTKTGPHLYEQYF
TRBV7-2	NA	NA	17	TRBJ1-3	TGTGCCAGCAGCCCGACACCTGACAGGTCTCCTGGAAACACCATATATTTT	CASSPTPDRSPGNTIYF
TRBV7-8	NA	NA	13	TRBJ1-1	TGTGCCAGCCTCGAAGGGATGAACACTGAAGCTTTCTTT	CASLEGMNTEAFF
TRBV18	NA	NA	14	TRBJ2-7	TGTGCCAGCTCACCACCGCTCCGTTCCTACGAGCAGTACTTC	CASSPPLRSYEQYF
TRBV5-8	NA	NA	13	TRBJ2-3	TGTGCCAGCAGCTTTGAGGGGCGCGATACGCAGTATTTT	CASSFEGRDTQYF